The clone carrying this T cell receptor beta chain appeared a single time. Its antigen is unidentified. The germline gives CDR1 SGHTA, CDR2 FQGNSA. V was clipped by 4 bases and J by 8 bases; unmatched bases: 7. This CDR3 is built from 14 residues. These data are taken from a study of Ad26.COV2.S vaccination and SARS-CoV-2 variants. Study outcomes and limitations: Placebo and vaccine recipients had non-spike TCR breadth that was similar.

Treatment indicated: around 19 received Ad26.COV2.S at low or high dose, single or two shots; about 5 received placebo; per-sample allocation not given. The samples date from day 63 after the first vaccine or placebo injection. Adults aged 18-55 years in Boston included the donor. Using immunoSEQ multiplex PCR, the repertoire was profiled, and TCRdb retains in-frame clones only, with some absent. The table records roughly 510,000 clones, about 83% of them present only once. The V and J genes are TRBV7-2 and TRBJ1-4; TRBD1 matches at 7 bases. This material consisted of peripheral blood, taken in a trial of Ad26.COV2.S vaccine versus placebo. The receptor's source is a person between 18 and 65 years old who received the Ad26.COV2.S COVID-19 vaccine or a placebo. This chain's CDR3 is CASSSQGLGEKLFF. CDR3 sequence (DNA): TGTGCCAGCAGCTCACAGGGGTTAGGGGAAAAACTGTTTTTT.